This T cell receptor (beta chain) was observed in a study of T cell responses to AZD1222 COVID-19 vaccine. Whole-study context: Second-dose intervals of approximately 4 or approximately 12 weeks were pooled.

Only in-frame clones appear in the TCRdb table, and some are missing; sequencing was by immunoSEQ multiplex PCR. Here the sample spans some 30,000 clones, 75% to 90% being singletons. Trimming left V 0 bases short and J 7 bases short, with 15 bases between. Germline CDR1 and CDR2: LGHDT and YNNKEL (reference sequence). This CDR3 comprises 15 residues. The sample here was peripheral blood, taken on day 0 of AZD1222 vaccination. The sequence came from an adult in good health. The rearrangement joins TRBV3-1 (or the pseudogene TRBV3-2) to TRBJ1-2; TRBD1 is a possible D gene (5 bases). This chain's CDR3 is CASSQDLSGSLGYTF. CDR3 DNA sequence: TGTGCCAGCAGCCAAGATCTCTCAGGGTCCCTTGGCTACACCTTC.